The 31 T cell receptor beta chains listed next were all sequenced from one sample in a study of T cell responses to AZD1222 COVID-19 vaccine. Measured with immunoSEQ multiplex PCR; TCRdb has only the in-frame clones, and not every one. The sample has roughly 51,000 clones, around 92% seen once; the top ten hold approximately 14%. The specimen was peripheral blood, collected 28 days after the second AZD1222 dose. These receptors were obtained from an adult who received the AZD1222 COVID-19 vaccine.

The chain recombines TRBV4-1 with TRBJ2-3; possible D gene TRBD2, 6 bases. Germline CDR1 is MGHRA and CDR2 is YSYEKL. Trimming took 1 base from V and 3 from J, leaving 11 bases between them. The CDR3 runs 15 residues. CDR3 sequence reads: CASSQVGSGTDTQYF. The CDR3 region has the DNA TGCGCCAGCAGCCAAGTCGGGAGTGGTACAGATACGCAGTATTTT.

V is TRBV29-1 and J is TRBJ1-2, with 9 bases lining up with TRBD1. This CDR3 has 13 amino acids. CDR1 is SQVTM and CDR2 is ANQGSEA in the germline V gene. V shed 6 bases, J shed 0 bases, and the junction held 2 bases outside the gene matches. The CDR3 loop is CSVRTGANYGYTF. The CDR3 DNA follows: TGCAGCGTGAGGACAGGGGCTAACTATGGCTACACCTTC.

This chain uses TRBV20-1 with TRBJ2-1; TRBD2 agrees at 11 bases. The germline V gene has CDR1 DFQATT and CDR2 SNEGSKA (reference sequence). Trimming took 3 bases from V and 10 from J; bases not matched to a gene: 14. The CDR3 has 16 amino acids. CDR3 coding DNA: TGCAGTGCTAGTGGTTTAGCGGGAGGGCCTTTCGTGGAGCAGTTCTTC. This codes for CSASGLAGGPFVEQFF.

V gene TRBV29-1 combines with J gene TRBJ2-7; 10 nucleotides line up with TRBD2. V shed 6 bases and J 4 bases; nucleotides not matched to a gene: 6. CDR3 length: 13 amino acids. Germline values: CDR1 SQVTM, CDR2 ANQGSEA. CDR3 loop: CSVQAGGQYEQYF. The CDR3 DNA is TGCAGCGTCCAAGCGGGAGGGCAATACGAGCAGTACTTC.

The chain recombines TRBV7-2 with TRBJ2-2; D may be TRBD1 (6 bases). Germline V gene sequence: CDR1 SGHTA, CDR2 FQGNSA. V dropped 4 bases and J dropped 6 bases, with 15 bases sitting between them. The CDR3 is 15 residues long. The CDR3 coding sequence is TGTGCCAGCAGCTCCGATGCAGGGGTTTCCGGGGAGCTGTTTTTT. Translated, it gives CASSSDAGVSGELFF.

The V gene is TRBV6-5, the J gene TRBJ1-4; perhaps TRBD1 as D (6 bases). The CDR3 has 13 residues. Trimming cost V 6 bases and J 6 bases, with 11 bases left between them. Germline assignment: CDR1 MNHEY and CDR2 SVGAGI. The CDR3 DNA follows: TGTGCCAGCAGCAAGCGACAGGATGAAAAACTGTTTTTT. The encoded protein is CASSKRQDEKLFF.

The chain uses TRBV24-1 and TRBJ2-5, with no clear D. Germline V lookup: CDR1 KGHDR, CDR2 SFDVKD. V was pared by 5 bases and J by 5 bases, with 14 bases between. This CDR3 region has 14 residues. Here the CDR3 DNA reads TGTGCCACCAGTGCCCCTGGGATCCGGGAGACCCAGTACTTC. It codes for CATSAPGIRETQYF.

The V and J genes are TRBV11-2 and TRBJ2-3, with a tentative D call TRBD2 (6 bases). V was clipped by 5 bases and J by 0 bases, with 12 bases between them. This CDR3 has 15 amino acids. Germline CDR1 reads SGHAT; CDR2 reads FQNNGV. CDR3: CASSHASASTDTQYF. DNA for the CDR3: TGTGCCAGCAGCCACGCTAGCGCGAGCACAGATACGCAGTATTTT. The variable domain in full, completed from reference TRBV11-2 and TRBJ2-3, reads EAGVAQSPRYKIIEKRQSVAFWCNPISGHATLYWYQQILGQGPKLLIQFQNNGVVDDSQLPKDRFSAERLKGVDSTLKIQPAKLEDSAVYLCASSHASASTDTQYFGPGTRLTVL.

The chain is built from TRBV29-1 and TRBJ2-3; D may be TRBD2 (6 bases). This CDR3 comprises 18 residues. Germline lookup yields CDR1 SQVTM and CDR2 ANQGSEA. Trimming took off 5 bases at V and 1 base at J, with 25 bases between the two ends. The CDR3 nucleotides read TGCAGCGTTACGGCGTCGGGGTACTGGGGGGAGGGCACAGATACGCAGTATTTT. It codes for CSVTASGYWGEGTDTQYF.

V and J are TRBV5-1 and TRBJ2-1; D is uncertain. Per germline, CDR1 SGHRS and CDR2 YFSETQ. This CDR3 spans 15 amino acids. With 4 bases removed from V and 0 bases from J, the gap between germline ends came to 11 bases. Here the CDR3 reads CASSEDGNSYNEQFF. CDR3 bases: TGCGCCAGCAGCGAAGACGGAAACTCCTACAATGAGCAGTTCTTC.

This clone was counted a single time. The chain has TRBV2 and TRBJ2-5, with D possibly being TRBD1 or TRBD2 (5 bases each). The CDR3 totals 13 residues. V lost 8 bases and J 2 bases, leaving 12 bases between the germline ends. Germline assignment: CDR1 SNHLY and CDR2 FYNNEI. The CDR3 DNA sequence: TGTGCCAGCTGTTCCGGGGCTCAAGAGACCCAGTACTTC. It is translated as CASCSGAQETQYF.

The chain has TRBV5-6 and TRBJ1-2; no reliable D call. V was shortened by 1 base and J by 8 bases, with 15 bases between the two germline ends. Germline CDR1 and CDR2: SGHDT and YYEEEE. This CDR3 is built from 14 residues. CDR3 in DNA: TGTGCCAGCAGCTTGTCCCGCTCTTTATACGGCTACACCTTC. Translating it yields CASSLSRSLYGYTF.

The rearrangement uses TRBV30 and TRBJ1-4; D may be TRBD1 (5 bases). The CDR3 is 16 residues long. Trimming stripped 3 bases from V and 7 bases from J, with 21 bases between. Germline CDR1 is GTSNPN and CDR2 is SVGIG (reference sequence). In nucleotides, the CDR3 is TGTGCCTGGAGCGTTCAACTCCAGGGAGGCTCTGAAAAACTGTTTTTT. Encoded protein: CAWSVQLQGGSEKLFF.

The genes are TRBV29-1 and TRBJ2-3; no firm D call. The CDR3 is made up of 11 amino acids. Germline V gene data show CDR1 as SQVTM and CDR2 as ANQGSEA. Between the trimmed V and J ends, which lost 8 bases and 6 bases, there was a span of 12 bases. The CDR3 coding sequence is TGCAGCCTCCTGACGTTGGATACGCAGTATTTT. Protein: CSLLTLDTQYF.

J is TRBJ1-2 and V is TRBV2, with 8 bases aligning to TRBD1. This CDR3 is built from 14 residues. V gave up 5 bases and J gave up 4 bases; unmatched junction bases: 6. In germline, CDR1 is SNHLY, CDR2 FYNNEI. This CDR3 is CASSLRTGPYGYTF. The CDR3 DNA follows: TGTGCCAGCAGTCTTCGGACAGGGCCCTATGGCTACACCTTC.

This clone occurred once. The V call is TRBV5-1, the J call TRBJ2-7, with TRBD2 matching over 9 bases. Germline CDR1 and CDR2: SGHRS and YFSETQ. The CDR3 is 15 residues long. The V and J ends lost 3 bases and 3 bases, in that order; junction bases with no gene match: 7. CDR3 residues: CASSWGVSGSYEQYF. The CDR3, as DNA: TGCGCCAGCAGCTGGGGGGTTAGCGGGAGCTACGAGCAGTACTTC.

The chain recombines TRBV18 with TRBJ2-2; perhaps TRBD2 as D (5 bases). Looked up from germline, CDR1 is KGHSH and CDR2 is LQKENI. This CDR3 comprises 14 residues. The V and J ends lost 3 bases and 0 bases respectively, with 5 bases between them. The CDR3 sequence: CASSPGTNTGELFF. In nucleotides, the CDR3 is TGTGCCAGCTCACCCGGGACGAACACCGGGGAGCTGTTTTTT.

The table lists this clone with a few counts. The gene calls are TRBV18 and TRBJ1-2; D remains ambiguous. In germline, CDR1 is KGHSH, CDR2 LQKENI. This CDR3 has 15 residues. Deletions cut 3 bases from V and 0 bases from J, with 11 bases between. CDR3 nucleotide sequence: TGTGCCAGCTCACCCCGGGCTCAAGCTAACTATGGCTACACCTTC. This translates into CASSPRAQANYGYTF. Based on the CDR3 plus reference TRBV18 and TRBJ1-2, the full variable domain is NAGVMQNPRHLVRRRGQEARLRCSPMKGHSHVYWYRQLPEEGLKFMVYLQKENIIDESGMPKERFSAEFPKEGPSILRIQQVVRGDSAAYFCASSPRAQANYGYTFGSGTRLTVV.

J is TRBJ2-3 and V is TRBV5-1; D could derive from TRBD1 or TRBD2 (5 bases each). The CDR3 length is 15 residues. CDR1 SGHRS and CDR2 YFSETQ come from the germline V gene. V shed 0 bases and J shed 3 bases, with 11 bases lying between them. The CDR3 is CASSLGGPRTDTQYF. DNA of the CDR3: TGCGCCAGCAGCTTGGGGGGACCGCGGACAGATACGCAGTATTTT.

Note on this clone: The germline gene is not matched at one end of the junction; a read error may be the cause. The rearrangement links TRBV20-1 to TRBJ2-1; no definite D call. Germline V lookup: CDR1 DFQATT, CDR2 SNEGSKA (reference sequence). The CDR3 covers 11 residues. The CDR3 region has the DNA TGCAGTTCCCTGGACCTTCATGAGGAGTTCTTC. It encodes CSSLDLHEEFF.

This clone was seen just once. The chain carries TRBV27 and TRBJ1-1, with D hard to call. Germline V gene sequence: CDR1 MNHEY, CDR2 SMNVEV (reference sequence). The V gene lost 2 bases and the J gene lost 1 base, with 8 bases spanning the gap. The CDR3 covers 14 residues. The CDR3 here is CASSLNRQNTEAFF. CDR3 DNA: TGTGCCAGCAGTTTAAACAGACAGAACACTGAAGCTTTCTTT.

The chain uses TRBV11-3 and TRBJ2-4, with TRBD2 identical over 10 bases. Germline V gives CDR1 SGHNT, CDR2 YENEEA. J was trimmed by 8 bases and V by 2 bases; bases with no gene match: 6. There are 15 residues in the CDR3. The CDR3 region is CASSLRAGGSDIQYF. The CDR3, as DNA: TGTGCCAGCAGCTTAAGAGCGGGAGGGTCTGACATTCAGTACTTC.

The rearrangement uses TRBV27 and TRBJ2-2, with 13 bases matching TRBD2. Trimming at V came to 4 bases and at J to 4 bases, leaving 6 bases not matched to a gene. This CDR3 contains 17 residues. Germline assignment: CDR1 MNHEY and CDR2 SMNVEV (reference sequence). The CDR3 bases are TGTGCCAGCAGTTCCCCGGGACTAGCGGGGACCACCGGGGAGCTGTTTTTT. It specifies CASSSPGLAGTTGELFF.

This chain connects TRBV21-1 to TRBJ1-1. TRBV21-1 is given as a pseudogene. This CDR3 is 13 amino acids long. CDR3 region: CASSRRGAAEAFF. The CDR3 nucleotides read TGTGCCAGCAGCCGGAGGGGGGCGGCTGAAGCTTTCTTT.

The DNA of the CDR3 is TGTGCCAGTAGTACCCTACGAGCGGGAGGCACAGATACGCAGTATTTT. Its translation is CASSTLRAGGTDTQYF. The V call is TRBV19, the J call TRBJ2-3, with 8 bases identical to TRBD2. This CDR3 is built from 16 residues. The germline CDR1 and CDR2 sequences are LNHDA and SQIVND (reference sequence). Losses at the gene ends were 4 bases for V and 1 base for J; bases not matched to a gene: 7.

Remarks on this clone: Within the sample, other DNA sequences also encode this same CDR3. V usage is TRBV5-1 and J usage is TRBJ1-1; D may be TRBD1 (5 bases). The CDR3 runs 14 residues. From germline, CDR1 is SGHRS and CDR2 YFSETQ. V was trimmed by 4 bases and J by 1 base, leaving 11 bases between them. In nucleotides, the CDR3 is TGCGCCAGCAGCCTAGGGGCGGCGAACACTGAAGCTTTCTTT. Its protein product is CASSLGAANTEAFF.

In its sample, this clone was seen a few times. The chain has TRBV3-1 (or the pseudogene TRBV3-2) and TRBJ2-3; possibly TRBD2 for D (5 bases). This CDR3 comprises 16 residues. V was clipped by 2 bases and J by 3 bases, with 15 bases between them. Germline lookup yields CDR1 LGHDT and CDR2 YNNKEL (reference sequence). The CDR3 spells CASSQITGVQTDTQYF. CDR3 coding DNA: TGTGCCAGCAGCCAAATCACCGGGGTCCAAACAGATACGCAGTATTTT.

The J gene is TRBJ1-2, the V gene TRBV3-1 (or the pseudogene TRBV3-2); 7 bases match TRBD1. The CDR3 is 13 residues long. CDR1 LGHDT and CDR2 YNNKEL come from the germline V gene (reference sequence). The V gene end was trimmed by 4 bases and the J gene end by 5 bases; junction bases not matched to a gene: 4. CDR3 DNA: TGTGCCAGCAGCCGAACAGGGGCGTATGGCTACACCTTC. It codes for CASSRTGAYGYTF.

The chain is built from TRBV5-1 and TRBJ2-3; D gene ambiguous. Trimming removed 7 bases at V and 0 bases at J, with 9 bases between. The CDR3 is made up of 13 amino acids. The germline V gene has CDR1 SGHRS and CDR2 YFSETQ. As DNA, the CDR3 is TGCGCCAGCGCCGGCCTGAGCACAGATACGCAGTATTTT. It yields the protein CASAGLSTDTQYF.

The CDR3 bases are TGTGCCAGCAGCTTAGGACGGACAGGCCTCTACGAGCAGTACTTC. Its translation is CASSLGRTGLYEQYF. The genes are TRBV9 and TRBJ2-7; 7 bases are a match to TRBD1. V shed 4 bases, J shed 3 bases, and the junction held 10 bases outside the gene matches. CDR3 size: 15 residues. Germline CDR1 is SGDLS and CDR2 is YYNGEE. Using reference TRBV9 and TRBJ2-7 for the parts outside the CDR3, the full variable domain is DSGVTQTPKHLITATGQRVTLRCSPRSGDLSVYWYQQSLDQGLQFLIQYYNGEERAKGNILERFSAQQFPDLHSELNLSSLELGDSALYFCASSLGRTGLYEQYFGPGTRLTVT.

The CDR3 DNA is TGTGCCAGCCCCCACCGGGACTTTAGCACAGATACGCAGTATTTT. Translation: CASPHRDFSTDTQYF. The V call is TRBV2, the J call TRBJ2-3; possible D gene TRBD2, 6 bases. This CDR3 has 15 amino acids. From germline, CDR1 is SNHLY and CDR2 FYNNEI. V was trimmed by 8 bases and J by 0 bases, leaving 15 bases between them.